These 22 T cell receptor beta chains share one sample of origin, sequenced in a study of lymphopenia after photon versus proton radiotherapy (dated by TCRdb to the late 2010s). The library came from the immunoSEQ multiplex PCR assay. Not all clones reach the TCRdb copy of this immuneACCESS table, which keeps in-frame sequences only. Checked studies attribute under half of the gap to unresolved V genes and leave the rest unexplained. This sample holds around 25,000 clones; approximately 88% were observed only once. Roughly a quarter of the sample lies in the top ten. Material: peripheral blood, obtained from a patient treated with photon-based radiotherapy. The receptors originated from a man between 40 and 49 years old with gastric cancer.

Only one count was recorded for this clone. The CDR3 is CASSPSSKGYEQYF. For the CDR3, the DNA is TGTGCCAGCAGCCCCTCCAGCAAGGGCTACGAGCAGTACTTC. The chain links TRBV5-6 to TRBJ2-7; D unclear. The CDR3 contains 14 residues. Trimming removed 4 bases at V and 3 bases at J, with 14 bases between. The germline V gene encodes CDR1 SGHDT and CDR2 YYEEEE.

CDR3 sequence: CASSDPGVGLRAFF. The DNA for the CDR3 is TGTGCCAGCAGTGACCCGGGGGTGGGTCTTCGTGCTTTCTTT. The chain links TRBV6-1 to TRBJ1-1; TRBD1 is a possible D gene (5 bases). The CDR3 spans 14 residues. The germline V gene encodes CDR1 MNHNS and CDR2 SASEGT. Trimming took 3 bases from V and 11 from J, leaving 19 bases between them.

Within the sample, this clone is medium-sized. This chain joins TRBV6-5 and TRBJ1-4, with TRBD1 matching 8 bases. This CDR3 has 16 amino acids. CDR1 is MNHEY and CDR2 is SVGAGI in the germline V gene. The V gene end was trimmed by 0 bases and the J gene end by 4 bases; junction bases not matched to a gene: 4. CDR3 in DNA: TGTGCCAGCAGTTACTCGGGACAGGCCCGTAATGAAAAACTGTTTTTT. This translates into CASSYSGQARNEKLFF.

CDR3: CASSIQRGYEQYF. CDR3 coding DNA: TGTGCCAGTAGTATCCAGCGGGGATACGAGCAGTACTTC. The chain is built from TRBV19 and TRBJ2-7; the match to TRBD2 covers 7 bases. Germline V gene lookup returns CDR1 LNHDA and CDR2 SQIVND (reference sequence). The junction had 3 bases not matched to a gene; V was cut back by 3 bases and J by 4 bases. This CDR3 has 13 residues. Full variable domain (outside the CDR3, taken from reference TRBV19 and TRBJ2-7): DGGITQSPKYLFRKEGQNVTLSCEQNLNHDAMYWYRQDPGQGLRLIYYSQIVNDFQKGDIAEGYSVSREKKESFPLTVTSAQKNPTAFYLCASSIQRGYEQYFGPGTRLTVT.

This clone was detected only a few times. The chain combines TRBV27 with TRBJ2-7; TRBD2 aligns across 7 bases. This CDR3 comprises 14 residues. Germline values: CDR1 MNHEY, CDR2 SMNVEV (reference sequence). V shed 6 bases, J shed 4 bases, and the junction held 9 bases outside the gene matches. The CDR3 DNA reads as TGTGCCAGCAGACTCCGGGAGGAGATTTACGAGCAGTACTTC. Translated: CASRLREEIYEQYF.

This clone was seen once. The V gene is TRBV5-6, the J gene TRBJ2-3; 13 nucleotides line up with TRBD2. The CDR3 totals 18 residues. Germline CDR1 and CDR2: SGHDT and YYEEEE. The V gene end was trimmed by 0 bases and the J gene end by 11 bases; junction bases not matched to a gene: 15. For the CDR3, the DNA is TGTGCCAGCAGCTTGGGATTCCGCGCGGGACTAGCGGGGAGGGGGCAGTATTTT. Its translation is CASSLGFRAGLAGRGQYF.

V gene TRBV19 combines with J gene TRBJ1-4, with a weak D call TRBD1 (5 bases). This CDR3 contains 13 residues. V dropped 3 bases and J dropped 10 bases, with 12 bases sitting between them. Per germline, CDR1 LNHDA and CDR2 SQIVND (reference sequence). This CDR3 reads CASSILGEGKLFF. CDR3 DNA sequence: TGTGCCAGTAGTATCCTAGGGGAGGGAAAACTGTTTTTT.

The gene calls are TRBV27 and TRBJ2-2, with TRBD1 matching over 7 bases. V lost 2 bases and J lost 1; bases outside the gene matches: 4. The CDR3 spans 16 residues. Germline V gene lookup returns CDR1 MNHEY and CDR2 SMNVEV (reference sequence). The CDR3 nucleotides read TGTGCCAGCAGTTTACAAGGGACAGTGAACACCGGGGAGCTGTTTTTT. This translates into CASSLQGTVNTGELFF.

The chain links TRBV5-6 to TRBJ2-7, with D possibly TRBD2 on 6 matching bases. Germline lookup yields CDR1 SGHDT and CDR2 YYEEEE. Between the trimmed V and J ends, which lost 4 bases and 3 bases, there was a span of 14 bases. The CDR3 sequence is 14 residues long. The CDR3 region is CASSTRGGIYEQYF. The CDR3 DNA is TGTGCCAGCAGCACGCGGGGCGGAATCTACGAGCAGTACTTC.

The chain has TRBV5-4 and TRBJ2-5; 9 nucleotides line up with TRBD1. The DNA matches TRBJ2-7 better at its end, which makes the J call doubtful. The CDR3 is 15 residues long. Germline CDR1 and CDR2: SGHNT and YYREEE (reference sequence). This CDR3 is CASSLGDRETYEQYF. CDR3 DNA: TGTGCCAGCAGCTTGGGGGACAGGGAGACCTACGAGCAGTACTTC.

The DNA of the CDR3 is TGTGCCAGCAGCTTCGTCCGGTTAAATTCACCCCTCCACTTT. Translating it yields CASSFVRLNSPLHF. The V and J genes are TRBV11-1 and TRBJ1-6; D not certain. V was trimmed by 3 bases and J by 7 bases, leaving 10 bases between them. Germline loops: CDR1 SGHAT, CDR2 FQDESV (reference sequence). The CDR3 has 14 residues.

V usage is TRBV5-1 and J usage is TRBJ2-1; 8 nucleotides agree with TRBD2. The V segment lost 4 bases and the J segment 6 bases; nucleotides outside the gene matches: 12. The germline V gene has CDR1 SGHRS and CDR2 YFSETQ. The CDR3 is made up of 16 amino acids. CDR3 nucleotide sequence: TGCGCCAGCAGCCCCCGGGAGGGAGCGGGCTTCAATGAGCAGTTCTTC. This codes for CASSPREGAGFNEQFF.

The V and J genes are TRBV30 and TRBJ1-1; perhaps TRBD1 as D (5 bases). The V and J ends lost 4 bases and 1 base respectively, with 10 bases between them. This CDR3 is 13 amino acids long. The germline gives CDR1 GTSNPN, CDR2 SVGIG (reference sequence). This CDR3 is CAWNRQQNTEAFF. The DNA of the CDR3 is TGTGCCTGGAACCGACAGCAGAACACTGAAGCTTTCTTT.

The V call is TRBV10-2, the J call TRBJ1-5; 7 bases line up with TRBD1. Germline V CDR1 and CDR2: WSHSY, SAAADI. V trimming: 7 bases; J trimming: 4 bases; junction bases outside the gene matches: 7. The CDR3 spans 14 residues. The chain's CDR3 is CASNGDSTNQPQHF. The CDR3 bases are TGCGCCAGCAACGGGGACAGCACGAATCAGCCCCAGCATTTT.

The chain joins TRBV6-1 to TRBJ2-3, with a weak D call TRBD2 (6 bases). Germline V gene sequence: CDR1 MNHNS, CDR2 SASEGT. The CDR3 covers 15 residues. Between the trimmed V and J ends, which lost 4 bases and 1 base, there was a span of 12 bases. This CDR3 reads CASSGLGGGTDTQYF. In DNA form, the CDR3 reads TGTGCCAGCAGTGGTTTGGGCGGGGGCACAGATACGCAGTATTTT.

Written as DNA, the CDR3 is TGTGCCAGCAGTTTTCCCAGGGGGACTGGAGAAGGCTACACCTTC. Amino acid sequence: CASSFPRGTGEGYTF. The rearrangement links TRBV28 to TRBJ1-2, with 7 bases fitting TRBD1. The CDR3 has 15 amino acids. V shed 3 bases, J shed 8 bases, and the junction held 12 bases outside the gene matches. Germline lookup yields CDR1 MDHEN and CDR2 SYDVKM.

By share of the sample, this clone is medium-sized. This chain uses TRBV7-9 with TRBJ1-2, with D uncertain. The V and J ends lost 1 base and 11 bases respectively, with 8 bases between them. Germline V CDR1 and CDR2: SEHNR, FQNEAQ (reference sequence). The CDR3 has 11 residues. The CDR3 is CASSLGTTYTF. The DNA of the CDR3 is TGTGCCAGCAGCTTAGGGACCACGTACACCTTC.

The rearrangement joins TRBV20-1 to TRBJ2-3; 7 nucleotides match TRBD1. The CDR3 has 11 amino acids. V lost 5 bases to trimming and J lost 7 bases; unmatched junction nucleotides: 3. Germline CDR1 DFQATT, CDR2 SNEGSKA (reference sequence). CDR3 nucleotide sequence: TGCAGTGCTCCACAGGGGAATACGCAGTATTTT. It is translated as CSAPQGNTQYF.

The chain uses TRBV4-2 and TRBJ2-1, with a possible D match to TRBD2 (7 bases). Germline CDR1 LGHNA, CDR2 YNFKEQ. The CDR3 runs 16 residues. Trimming removed 0 bases at V and 4 bases at J, with 13 bases between. In DNA, the CDR3 is TGTGCCAGCAGCCAAGATGAGGGGGGGCCTTACAATGAGCAGTTCTTC. This translates into CASSQDEGGPYNEQFF.

The chain is built from TRBV6-6 and TRBJ2-1; no clear D gene. Germline CDR1 reads MNHNY; CDR2 reads SVGAGI (reference sequence). The CDR3 has 11 residues. The V gene lost 4 bases and the J gene lost 6 bases, with 4 bases spanning the gap. The CDR3 loop reads CASSWRNEQFF. CDR3 bases: TGTGCCAGCAGTTGGCGCAATGAGCAGTTCTTC.

The rearrangement uses TRBV9 and TRBJ1-2; TRBD1 is a possible D gene (5 bases). Germline-derived CDR1 and CDR2 are SGDLS and YYNGEE. The CDR3 totals 17 residues. The V gene lost 3 bases and the J gene lost 3 bases, with 21 bases spanning the gap. In nucleotides, the CDR3 is TGTGCCAGCAGCGCTCCTTCCTCGGGGGAGCTGGACTATGGCTACACCTTC. Its translation is CASSAPSSGELDYGYTF.

V gene TRBV11-2 combines with J gene TRBJ1-1, with D unresolved. The CDR3 is 12 residues long. The V gene lost 2 bases and the J gene lost 8 bases, with 9 bases spanning the gap. Germline V gene sequence: CDR1 SGHAT, CDR2 FQNNGV. The CDR3 region is CASSLNEAEAFF. CDR3 sequence (DNA): TGTGCCAGCAGCTTAAATGAGGCGGAAGCTTTCTTT.